The T cell receptor beta chain under discussion was sequenced for a study of blood T cell repertoires in COVID-19. As for the study in general: Samples came from the United States, Italy and Spain, spanning acute and convalescent COVID-19.

As processed by the authors: Counts of nucleated cells, estimated from reference gene primer amplification, were obtained. Only in-frame clones appear in the TCRdb table, and some are missing; sequencing was by immunoSEQ multiplex PCR. That table furnishes V, J and clone size, whereas the DNA furnished D and trimming. This sample has about 63,000 clones, with around four fifths found just once. This CDR3 is built from 11 residues. CDR1 and CDR2 (germline): GTSNPN, SVGIG (reference sequence). The trim removed 7 bases at V and 5 bases at J, leaving 4 bases unmatched. Sequenced sample: peripheral blood. This TCR was sampled from a human donor in a cohort sampled during active COVID-19. The chain employs TRBV30 and TRBJ1-2; 7 bases match TRBD1. CDR3 sequence: CAYTGDYGYTF. In DNA, the CDR3 is TGTGCCTATACAGGGGATTATGGCTACACCTTC.